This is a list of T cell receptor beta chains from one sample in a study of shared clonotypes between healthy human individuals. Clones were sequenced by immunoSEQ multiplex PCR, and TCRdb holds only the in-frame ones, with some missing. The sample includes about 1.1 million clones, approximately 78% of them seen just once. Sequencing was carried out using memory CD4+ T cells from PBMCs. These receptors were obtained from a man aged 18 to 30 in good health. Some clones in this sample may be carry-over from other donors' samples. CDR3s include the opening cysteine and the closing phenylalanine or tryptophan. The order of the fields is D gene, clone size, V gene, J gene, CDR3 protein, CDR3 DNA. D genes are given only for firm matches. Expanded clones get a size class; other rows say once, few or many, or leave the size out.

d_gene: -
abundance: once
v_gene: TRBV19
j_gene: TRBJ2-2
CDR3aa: CASSIPHLGRGTLGELFF
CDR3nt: TGTGCCAGTAGTATACCCCATCTGGGCAGGGGTACTCTCGGGGAGCTGTTTTTT

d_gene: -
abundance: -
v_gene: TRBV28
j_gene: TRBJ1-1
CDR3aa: CASSFRGRGNTEAFF
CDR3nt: TGTGCCAGCAGTTTTCGAGGCAGGGGGAACACTGAAGCTTTCTTT

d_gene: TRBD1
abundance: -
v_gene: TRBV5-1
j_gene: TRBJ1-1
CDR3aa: CASSYGTATEAFF
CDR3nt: TGCGCCAGCAGCTACGGGACAGCAACTGAAGCTTTCTTT

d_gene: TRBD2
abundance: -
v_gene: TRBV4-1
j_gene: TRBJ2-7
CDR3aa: CASSQTWDSGRRGSSYEQYF
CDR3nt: TGCGCCAGCAGCCAAACGTGGGATAGCGGGAGGCGGGGGAGCTCCTACGAGCAGTACTTC

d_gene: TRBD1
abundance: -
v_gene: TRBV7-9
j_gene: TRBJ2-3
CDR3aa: CASSSRQGYTDTQYF
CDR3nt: TGTGCCAGCAGCTCCAGACAGGGCTACACAGATACGCAGTATTTT

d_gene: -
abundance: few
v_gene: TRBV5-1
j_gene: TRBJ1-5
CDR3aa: CASSPGTTAGNQPQHF
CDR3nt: TGCGCCAGCAGCCCAGGAACGACGGCAGGGAATCAGCCCCAGCATTTT

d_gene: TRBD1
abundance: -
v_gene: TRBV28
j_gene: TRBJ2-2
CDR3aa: CASSPRGRVTGELFF
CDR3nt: TGTGCCAGCAGTCCCAGGGGGCGGGTCACCGGGGAGCTGTTTTTT

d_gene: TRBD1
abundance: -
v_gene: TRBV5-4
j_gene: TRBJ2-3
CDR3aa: CASSLGQGVDTQYF
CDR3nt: TGTGCCAGCAGCCTCGGACAGGGCGTTGATACGCAGTATTTT

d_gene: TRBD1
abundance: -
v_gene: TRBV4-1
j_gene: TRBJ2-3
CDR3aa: CASSQGGGADTQYF
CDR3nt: TGCGCCAGCAGCCAAGGAGGGGGCGCAGATACGCAGTATTTT

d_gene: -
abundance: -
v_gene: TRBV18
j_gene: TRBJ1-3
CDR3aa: CASSPWDPGTGNTIYF
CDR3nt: TGTGCCAGCTCACCTTGGGACCCAGGGACCGGAAACACCATATATTTT

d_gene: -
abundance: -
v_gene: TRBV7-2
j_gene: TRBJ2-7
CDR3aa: CASSSRRGPYEQYF
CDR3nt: TGTGCCAGCAGCTCCCGGAGGGGCCCCTACGAGCAGTACTTC

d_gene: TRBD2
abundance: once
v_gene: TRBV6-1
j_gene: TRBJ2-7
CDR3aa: CASSEEGRAGLSYEQYF
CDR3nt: TGTGCCAGCAGTGAAGAAGGGAGGGCAGGGCTCTCCTACGAGCAGTACTTC

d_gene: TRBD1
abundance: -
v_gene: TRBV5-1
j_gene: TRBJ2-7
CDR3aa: CASSLRQGGYEQYF
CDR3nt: TGCGCCAGCAGCCTTAGACAGGGGGGCTACGAGCAGTACTTC

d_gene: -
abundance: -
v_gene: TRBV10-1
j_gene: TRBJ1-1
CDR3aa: CASSLSPHTEAFF
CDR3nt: TGCGCCAGCAGTCTCTCCCCCCACACTGAAGCTTTCTTT

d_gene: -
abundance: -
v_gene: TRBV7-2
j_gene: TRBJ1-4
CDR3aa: CASTSRAGQKLHEKLFF
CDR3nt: TGTGCCAGCACCAGCCGGGCAGGACAGAAATTACATGAAAAACTGTTTTTT

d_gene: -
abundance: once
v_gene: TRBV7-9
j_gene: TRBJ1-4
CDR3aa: CASSPTLQGKLFF
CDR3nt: TGTGCCAGCAGCCCCACCCTGCAGGGAAAACTGTTTTTT

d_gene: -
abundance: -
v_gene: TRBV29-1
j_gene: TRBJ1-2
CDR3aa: CSVSDRTPNYGYTF
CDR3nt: TGCAGCGTTAGCGACAGGACTCCTAACTATGGCTACACCTTC

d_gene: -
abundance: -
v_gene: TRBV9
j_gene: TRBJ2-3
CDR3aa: CASRDSSTDTQYF
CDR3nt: TGTGCCAGCAGAGATTCTAGCACAGATACGCAGTATTTT

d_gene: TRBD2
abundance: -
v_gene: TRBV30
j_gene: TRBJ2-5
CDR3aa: CAWNAPGEGRETQYF
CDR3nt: TGTGCCTGGAACGCCCCCGGGGAGGGAAGAGAGACCCAGTACTTC

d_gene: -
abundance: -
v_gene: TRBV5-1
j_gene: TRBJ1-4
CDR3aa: CASRPEEATNEKLFF
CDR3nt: TGCGCCAGCAGACCAGAGGAGGCGACTAATGAAAAACTGTTTTTT

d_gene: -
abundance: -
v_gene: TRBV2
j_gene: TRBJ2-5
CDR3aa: CASSGRNKQETQYF
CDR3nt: TGTGCCAGCAGTGGAAGAAACAAGCAGGAGACCCAGTACTTC

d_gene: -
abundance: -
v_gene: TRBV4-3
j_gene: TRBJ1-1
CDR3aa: CASSQARGFEAFF
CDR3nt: TGCGCCAGCAGCCAAGCCAGGGGTTTTGAAGCTTTCTTT

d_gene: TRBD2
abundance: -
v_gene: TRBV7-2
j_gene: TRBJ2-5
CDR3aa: CASSLASGSQTQYF
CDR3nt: TGTGCCAGCAGCTTAGCTAGCGGGAGTCAGACCCAGTACTTC

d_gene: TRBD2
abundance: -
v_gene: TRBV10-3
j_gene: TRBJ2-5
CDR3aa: CAISAQVGSGGGSVKTQYF
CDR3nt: TGTGCCATCAGTGCCCAGGTCGGGTCGGGAGGGGGATCGGTAAAGACCCAGTACTTC

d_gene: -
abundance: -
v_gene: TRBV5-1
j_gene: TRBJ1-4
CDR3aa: CASSLDAGRSNEKLFF
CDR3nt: TGCGCCAGCAGCTTGGATGCGGGACGGAGTAATGAAAAACTGTTTTTT

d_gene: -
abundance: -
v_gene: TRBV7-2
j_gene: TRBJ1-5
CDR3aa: CASSLEGGPQHF
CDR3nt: TGTGCCAGCAGCTTAGAGGGTGGGCCCCAGCATTTT

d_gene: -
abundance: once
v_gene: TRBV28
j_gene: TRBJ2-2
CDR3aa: CASSSNTGELFF
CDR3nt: TGTGCCAGCAGTTCAAACACCGGGGAGCTGTTTTTT

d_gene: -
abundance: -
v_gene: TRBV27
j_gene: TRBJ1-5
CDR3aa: CASSRDGRGARSPQHF
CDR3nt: TGTGCCAGCAGTCGGGATGGGAGGGGGGCCCGATCTCCCCAGCATTTT

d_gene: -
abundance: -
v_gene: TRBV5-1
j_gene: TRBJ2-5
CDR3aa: CASSPFVAQETQYF
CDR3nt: TGCGCCAGCAGTCCTTTTGTGGCCCAAGAGACCCAGTACTTC

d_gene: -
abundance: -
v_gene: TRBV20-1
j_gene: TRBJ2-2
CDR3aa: CSAAGGGGLFF
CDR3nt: TGCAGTGCCGCCGGAGGTGGGGGGCTGTTTTTT

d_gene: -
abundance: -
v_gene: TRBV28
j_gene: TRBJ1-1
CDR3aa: CASRPPGATEAFF
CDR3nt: TGTGCCAGCCGACCGCCGGGGGCAACTGAAGCTTTCTTT

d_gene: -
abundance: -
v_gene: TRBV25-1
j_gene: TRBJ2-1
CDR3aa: CASSDAGAGRNEQFF
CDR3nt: TGTGCCAGCAGTGATGCGGGGGCCGGGAGGAATGAGCAGTTCTTC

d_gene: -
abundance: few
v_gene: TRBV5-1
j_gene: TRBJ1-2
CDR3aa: CASSATTGGYGYTF
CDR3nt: TGCGCCAGCAGCGCGACGACAGGTGGCTATGGCTACACCTTC

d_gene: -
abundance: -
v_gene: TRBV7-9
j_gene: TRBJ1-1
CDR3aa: CASSPRGNTEAFF
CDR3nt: TGTGCCAGCAGCCCCAGGGGGAACACTGAAGCTTTCTTT

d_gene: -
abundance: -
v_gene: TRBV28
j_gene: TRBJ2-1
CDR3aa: CASRLVNEQFF
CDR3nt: TGTGCCAGCAGACTGGTCAATGAGCAGTTCTTC

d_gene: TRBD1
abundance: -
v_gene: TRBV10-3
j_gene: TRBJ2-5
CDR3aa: CAIRGDRGSETQYF
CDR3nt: TGTGCCATCAGGGGGGACAGGGGATCCGAGACCCAGTACTTC

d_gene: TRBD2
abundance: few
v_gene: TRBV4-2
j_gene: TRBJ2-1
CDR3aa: CASSQDLLAGRNEQFF
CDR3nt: TGTGCCAGCAGCCAAGATCTCCTAGCGGGCAGGAATGAGCAGTTCTTC

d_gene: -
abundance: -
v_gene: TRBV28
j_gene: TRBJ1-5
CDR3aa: CASSQARGDTLAQHF
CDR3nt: TGTGCCAGCAGTCAAGCCCGAGGGGACACCTTGGCCCAGCATTTT

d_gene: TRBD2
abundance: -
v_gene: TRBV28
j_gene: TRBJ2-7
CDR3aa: CASSLGGYPSYEQYF
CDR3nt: TGTGCCAGCAGTTTGGGAGGGTACCCCTCCTACGAGCAGTACTTC

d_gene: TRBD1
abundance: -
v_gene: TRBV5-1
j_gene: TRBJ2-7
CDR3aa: CASSLGQGAYEQYF
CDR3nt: TGCGCCAGCAGCTTAGGACAGGGGGCCTACGAGCAGTACTTC